These T cell receptor beta chains were read from a single sample in a study of cytomegalovirus exposure and HLA in healthy donors. The data were produced by immunoSEQ multiplex PCR, yet TCRdb's version contains in-frame clones alone and is incomplete. The sample lists roughly 160,000 clones, roughly 80% occurring once. The sample consisted of PBMCs. All receptors derive from a man aged 30 to 45 in good health and CMV-seropositive. CDR3s include the opening cysteine and the closing phenylalanine or tryptophan. The order of the fields is D gene, clone size, V gene, J gene, CDR3 DNA, CDR3 protein. A D gene is named only where the DNA matches it firmly. Clone size is stated in some rows and not others, as once, few, many or a class when expanded.

D: .; size: .; V: TRBV6-1; J: TRBJ1-6; DNA: TGTGCCAGCAGTGAAGCGATGGGGGGGGATTCACCCCTCCACTTT; CDR3: CASSEAMGGDSPLHF
D: TRBD1; size: few; V: TRBV5-1; J: TRBJ2-7; DNA: TGCGCCAGCAGCCCGGACAGGGGGCCCGAGCAGTACTTC; CDR3: CASSPDRGPEQYF
D: .; size: few; V: TRBV5-4; J: TRBJ2-7; DNA: TGTGCCAGCAGCCAAATTACCGGGATCGGGTACGAGCAGTACTTC; CDR3: CASSQITGIGYEQYF
D: TRBD1; size: .; V: TRBV6-5; J: TRBJ1-6; DNA: TGTGCCAGCAAGCTCGACAGGGTTAATTCACCCCTCCACTTT; CDR3: CASKLDRVNSPLHF
D: TRBD1; size: .; V: TRBV19; J: TRBJ2-7; DNA: TGTGCCAGTAGTACCGGGACAGGTCCGTTTGAGCAGTACTTC; CDR3: CASSTGTGPFEQYF
D: TRBD1; size: .; V: TRBV7-3; J: TRBJ2-1; DNA: TGTGCCAGCAGCTTCAACGCCGGGACAGGGGACGAGCAGTTCTTC; CDR3: CASSFNAGTGDEQFF
D: .; size: .; V: TRBV20-1; J: TRBJ1-4; DNA: TGCAGCGGACAGATTAATGAAAAACTGTTTTTT; CDR3: CSGQINEKLFF
D: TRBD1; size: .; V: TRBV30; J: TRBJ1-5; DNA: TGTGCCTGGAGTGGACAGGGCCAGCAGCCCCAGCATTTT; CDR3: CAWSGQGQQPQHF
D: TRBD1; size: .; V: TRBV11-2; J: TRBJ2-7; DNA: TGTGCCAGCAGCCACCGGGACAGAAACTACGAGCAGTACTTC; CDR3: CASSHRDRNYEQYF
D: .; size: .; V: TRBV7-2; J: TRBJ2-7; DNA: TGTGCCAGCAGCGGCCTGGACAGCTTTGGCGAGCAGTACTTC; CDR3: CASSGLDSFGEQYF